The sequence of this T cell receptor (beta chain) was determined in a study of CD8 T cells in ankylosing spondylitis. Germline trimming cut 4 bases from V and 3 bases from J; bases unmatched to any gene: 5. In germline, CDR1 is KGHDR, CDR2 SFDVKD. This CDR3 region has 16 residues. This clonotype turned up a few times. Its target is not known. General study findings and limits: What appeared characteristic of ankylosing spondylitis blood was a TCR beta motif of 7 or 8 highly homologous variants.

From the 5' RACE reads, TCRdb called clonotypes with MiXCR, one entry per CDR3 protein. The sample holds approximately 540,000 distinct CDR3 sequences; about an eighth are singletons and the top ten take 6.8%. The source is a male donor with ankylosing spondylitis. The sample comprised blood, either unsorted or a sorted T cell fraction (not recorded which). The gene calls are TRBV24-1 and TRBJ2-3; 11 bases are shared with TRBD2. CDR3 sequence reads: CATSEPTSGKTDTQYF. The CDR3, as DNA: TGTGCCACCAGTGAGCCGACTAGCGGGAAAACAGATACGCAGTATTTT.